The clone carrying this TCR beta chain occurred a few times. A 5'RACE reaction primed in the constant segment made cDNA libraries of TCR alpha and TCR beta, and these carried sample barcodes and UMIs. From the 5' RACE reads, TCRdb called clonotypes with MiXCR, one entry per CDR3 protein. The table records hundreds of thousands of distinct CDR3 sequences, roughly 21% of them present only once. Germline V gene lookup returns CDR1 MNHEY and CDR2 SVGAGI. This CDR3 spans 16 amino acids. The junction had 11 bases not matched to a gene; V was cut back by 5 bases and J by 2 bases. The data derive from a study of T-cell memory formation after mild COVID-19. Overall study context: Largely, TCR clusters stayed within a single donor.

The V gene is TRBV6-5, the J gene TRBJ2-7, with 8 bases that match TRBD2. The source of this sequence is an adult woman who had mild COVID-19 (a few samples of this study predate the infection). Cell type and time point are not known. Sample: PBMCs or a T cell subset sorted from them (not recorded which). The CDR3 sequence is CASSDFGAGGTYEQYF. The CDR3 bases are TGTGCCAGCAGTGACTTCGGCGCGGGGGGTACCTACGAGCAGTACTTC.